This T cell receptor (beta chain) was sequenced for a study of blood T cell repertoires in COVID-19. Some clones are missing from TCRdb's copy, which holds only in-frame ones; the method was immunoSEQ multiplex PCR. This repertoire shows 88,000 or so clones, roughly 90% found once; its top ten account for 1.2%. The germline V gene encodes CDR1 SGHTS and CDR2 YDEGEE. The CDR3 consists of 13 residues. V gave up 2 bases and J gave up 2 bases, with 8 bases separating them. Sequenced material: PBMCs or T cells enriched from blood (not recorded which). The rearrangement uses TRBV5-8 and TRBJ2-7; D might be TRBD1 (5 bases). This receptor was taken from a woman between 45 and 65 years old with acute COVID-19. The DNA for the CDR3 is TGTGCCAGCAGCTTTACAGGCCCCTACGAGCAGTACTTC. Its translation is CASSFTGPYEQYF.